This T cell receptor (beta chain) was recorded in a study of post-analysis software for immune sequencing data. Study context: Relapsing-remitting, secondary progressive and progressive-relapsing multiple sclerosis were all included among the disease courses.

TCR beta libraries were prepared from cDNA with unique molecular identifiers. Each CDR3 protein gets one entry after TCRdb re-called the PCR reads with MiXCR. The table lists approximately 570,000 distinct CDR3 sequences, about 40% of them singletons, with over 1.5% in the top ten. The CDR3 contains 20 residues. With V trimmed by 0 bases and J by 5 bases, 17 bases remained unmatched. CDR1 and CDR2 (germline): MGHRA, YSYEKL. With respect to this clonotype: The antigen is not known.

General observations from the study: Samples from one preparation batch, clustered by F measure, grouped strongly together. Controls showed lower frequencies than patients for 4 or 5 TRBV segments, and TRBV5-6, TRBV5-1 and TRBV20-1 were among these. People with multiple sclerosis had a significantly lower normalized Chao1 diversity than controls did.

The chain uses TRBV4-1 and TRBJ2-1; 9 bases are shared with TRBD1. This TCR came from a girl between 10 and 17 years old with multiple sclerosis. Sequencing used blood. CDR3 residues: CASSQDPGQGVIYRDNEQFF. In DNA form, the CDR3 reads TGCGCCAGCAGCCAAGATCCGGGACAGGGCGTTATATACCGGGACAATGAGCAGTTCTTC.